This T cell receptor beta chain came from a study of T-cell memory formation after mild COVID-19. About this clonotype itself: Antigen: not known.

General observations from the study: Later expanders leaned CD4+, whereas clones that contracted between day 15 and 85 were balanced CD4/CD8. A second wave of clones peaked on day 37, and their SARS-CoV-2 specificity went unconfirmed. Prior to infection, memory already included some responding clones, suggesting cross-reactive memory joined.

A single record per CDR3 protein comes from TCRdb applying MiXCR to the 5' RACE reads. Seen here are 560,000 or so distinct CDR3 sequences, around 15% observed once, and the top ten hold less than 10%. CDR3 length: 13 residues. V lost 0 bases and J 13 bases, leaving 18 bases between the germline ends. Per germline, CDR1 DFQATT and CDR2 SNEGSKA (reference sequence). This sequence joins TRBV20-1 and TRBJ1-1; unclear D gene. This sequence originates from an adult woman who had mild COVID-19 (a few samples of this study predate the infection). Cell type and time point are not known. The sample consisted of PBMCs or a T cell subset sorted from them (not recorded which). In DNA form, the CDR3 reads TGCAGTGCTAGAGATCCAAGGTCCGTCAGTGTTTTCTTT. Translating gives CSARDPRSVSVFF.